This TCR beta chain was sequenced for a study of T-cell memory formation after mild COVID-19. The junction had 18 bases not matched to a gene; V was cut back by 5 bases and J by 6 bases. Germline values: CDR1 SQVTM, CDR2 ANQGSEA. This CDR3 is built from 17 residues. This clonotype was counted a few times. TCRdb reprocessed the 5' RACE reads with MiXCR, giving one entry per CDR3 protein. The data contain about 260,000 distinct CDR3 sequences, roughly 8.2% of them seen just once; the ten biggest clones take up roughly 22%. The chain joins TRBV29-1 to TRBJ2-1, with 8 bases that match TRBD2. This clonotype originated in a man younger than 35 who had mild COVID-19 (a few samples of this study predate the infection). Cell type and time point are not known. The sample consisted of PBMCs or a T cell subset sorted from them (not recorded which). The CDR3: CSVKRRGAALLGNEQFF. As DNA, the CDR3 is TGCAGCGTTAAAAGGCGGGGGGCGGCCCTTTTGGGCAATGAGCAGTTCTTC.